This T cell receptor (beta chain) derives from a study of chemoradiotherapy in HPV16-positive cancers. V lost 5 bases and J lost 4, with 15 bases in between. Germline assignment: CDR1 MDHEN and CDR2 SYDVKM. The CDR3 is 15 residues long. The repertoire was sequenced with immunoSEQ multiplex PCR; TCRdb's copy has only in-frame clones and lacks some. This sample has 5,000 to 6,000 clones, with 90% to 95% found just once. Concerning this clone: What it recognizes is unknown.

Whole-study results and caveats: The functional HPV-specific definition rests on just a couple of HPV16-positive patients. During treatment, candidate HPV-specific clones and E7-related motifs expanded in tumor.

The sequencing used blood, collected from a patient who underwent chemoradiotherapy. The sequence came from a human donor with HPV-associated anogenital cancer. This chain uses TRBV28 with TRBJ2-1, with a tentative D call TRBD2 (7 bases). The CDR3 is CASSAAGAPYNEQFF. CDR3 nucleotides: TGTGCCAGCAGTGCCGCGGGGGCTCCATACAATGAGCAGTTCTTC.